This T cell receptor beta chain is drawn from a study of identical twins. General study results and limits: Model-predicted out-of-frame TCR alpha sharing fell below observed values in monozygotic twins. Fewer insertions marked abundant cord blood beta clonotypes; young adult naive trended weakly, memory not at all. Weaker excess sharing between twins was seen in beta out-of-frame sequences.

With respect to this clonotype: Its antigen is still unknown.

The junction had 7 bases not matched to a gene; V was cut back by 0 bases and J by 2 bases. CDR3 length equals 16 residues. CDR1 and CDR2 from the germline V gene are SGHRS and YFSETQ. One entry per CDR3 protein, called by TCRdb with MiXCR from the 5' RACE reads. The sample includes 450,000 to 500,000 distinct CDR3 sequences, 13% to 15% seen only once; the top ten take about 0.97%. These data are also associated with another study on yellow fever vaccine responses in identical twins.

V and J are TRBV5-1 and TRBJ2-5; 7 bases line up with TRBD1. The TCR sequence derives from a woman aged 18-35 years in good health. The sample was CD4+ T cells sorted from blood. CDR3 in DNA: TGCGCCAGCAGCTTGGTGGTACAGGGGTCACAAGAGACCCAGTACTTC. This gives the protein CASSLVVQGSQETQYF.